This TCR beta chain was captured in a study of blood T cells in healthy people across ages. Study-wide points: Long-lived and aged donors differed, with more naive CD4+ cells and higher diversity in the long-lived. The donors' CMV status was not determined, possibly confounding changes in expanded clonotypes.

The CDR3 loop spans 15 amino acids. Germline CDR1 LGHNA, CDR2 YSLEER. Deletions cut 2 bases from V and 2 bases from J, with 13 bases between. Only a few counts were recorded for this clonotype. What it binds is not known. The donors, healthy Caucasians from Russia, were aged roughly 6 to 90. The second PCR ran roughly 6 to 12 cycles with a sample-barcoded 5' primer and J-beta primers. One entry per CDR3 protein results from TCRdb running MiXCR on the 5' RACE reads. The repertoire holds about 1.5 million distinct CDR3 sequences, with under 55% as singletons. The clonotype originates from a young woman in good health. This chain uses TRBV4-3 with TRBJ2-7; D gene ambiguous. The sequenced sample consisted of blood. The CDR3 is CASSQFLRVTYEQYF. CDR3 bases: TGCGCCAGCAGCCAATTTCTGCGCGTTACCTACGAGCAGTACTTC.